Listed below are T cell receptor beta chains from one sample, sequenced in a study of blood T cells in healthy people across ages. TCRdb used MiXCR to reprocess the 5' RACE reads, holding one entry per CDR3 protein. The sample holds 650,000 to 1,000,000 distinct CDR3 sequences, roughly 40% seen once. Sequenced: blood. The source of these receptors is a man aged 18-30 years in good health. Both conserved end residues are part of each CDR3.

v_call cdr3_aa
TRBV7-9 CANSPGTGRTYEQYF
TRBV5-4 CASSQHRTGAYNEQYF
TRBV6-2/TRBV6-3 CASNTFTDTQYF
TRBV7-9 CASSLVSLYANTGELFF
TRBV20-1 CSAREGGEVQETQYF
TRBV20-1 CSAVTGTLNTEAFF
TRBV6-6 CASSLTSFSGELFF
TRBV9 CASSVGQGNSPLHF
TRBV28 CASSFAGTRTDTQYF
TRBV7-9 CASRRPGGETQYF
TRBV12-3/TRBV12-4 CASSPTGRLKDGYTF
TRBV12-3/TRBV12-4 CASKGRGGTYNEQFF
TRBV2 CASSEEARASNQPQHF
TRBV25-1 CASSEGIRVNNEQFF
TRBV13 CASRDDRAGQETQYF
TRBV29-1 CSVDPRTDYYGYTF
TRBV7-2 CASSLTGQVSSPLHF
TRBV7-9 CASSSGSFAETQYF
TRBV12-3/TRBV12-4 CATIEGLGGYTF
TRBV12-3/TRBV12-4 CASRTAIGELFF
TRBV7-2 CASSLALPAEGGYTF
TRBV20-1 CSGYQGVDEKLFF
TRBV20-1 CSAREPRGGYTF
TRBV10-3 CAISEVALAGNEQFF
TRBV7-2 CASSLGWRGLPYEQYF
TRBV30 CAWSPGTGNYGYTF
TRBV20-1 CSASMSSGGAWETQYF
TRBV4-3 CASSQRGGPTYNEQFF
TRBV6-1 CASSDNVGQIINYGYTF
TRBV3-1 CASSGTNSHNEQFF
TRBV27 CASSAAFLADTQYF
TRBV9 CASSVDLPGLAGGGELFF
TRBV30 CAWSDDRGAATEAFF
TRBV7-8 CASSLGRQFTDTQYF
TRBV12-3/TRBV12-4 CASTLIGTENGCTF
TRBV3-1 CASSQDYSNQPQHF
TRBV28 CASSRLGQGGTEAFF
TRBV7-8 CASTTNKGGGIEAFF
TRBV12-3/TRBV12-4 CASSPAGQGYEQYF
TRBV9 CASSTGTSGYNEQFF
TRBV20-1 CSASPDRGENQPQHF
TRBV27 CASSAPEREQFF
TRBV7-9 CASSHTAGEYYEQYF
TRBV20-1 CSARVKDYGYTF
TRBV5-1 CASSPGGFNEQFF
TRBV6-5 CASSYSGSGANVLTF
TRBV20-1 CSAPKSGGETQYF
TRBV20-1 CSARDLGGRSYNEQFF
TRBV29-1 CSVNHGTSVWNEQFF
TRBV6-6 CASINGAGVVSNGYTF